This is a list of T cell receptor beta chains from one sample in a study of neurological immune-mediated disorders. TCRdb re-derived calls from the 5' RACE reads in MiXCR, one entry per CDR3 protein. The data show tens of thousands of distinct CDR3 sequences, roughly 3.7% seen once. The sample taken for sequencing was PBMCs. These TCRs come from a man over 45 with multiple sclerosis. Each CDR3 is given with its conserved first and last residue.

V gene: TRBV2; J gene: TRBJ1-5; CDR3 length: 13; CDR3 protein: CASSGPSNQPQHF
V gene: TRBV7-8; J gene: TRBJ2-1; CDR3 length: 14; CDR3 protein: CASSTTRTSNEQFF
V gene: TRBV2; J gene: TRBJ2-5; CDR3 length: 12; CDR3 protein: CASSEFVETQYF
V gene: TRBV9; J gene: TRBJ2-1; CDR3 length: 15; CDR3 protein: CASNEGPSSYNEQFF
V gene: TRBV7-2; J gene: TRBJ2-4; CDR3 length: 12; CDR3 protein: CASRGGQNIQYF
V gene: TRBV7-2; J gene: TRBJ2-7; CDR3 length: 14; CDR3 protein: CASSLGLGNYEQYF
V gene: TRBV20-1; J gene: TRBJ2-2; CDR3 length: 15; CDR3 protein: CSAGPGGANTGELFF
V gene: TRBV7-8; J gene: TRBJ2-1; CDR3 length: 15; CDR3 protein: CASSPSGAPYNEQFF
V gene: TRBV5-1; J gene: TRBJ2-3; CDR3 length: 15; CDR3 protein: CASSVDLPRTDTQYF
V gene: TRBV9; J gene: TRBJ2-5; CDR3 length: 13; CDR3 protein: CASSVEPGVTQYF
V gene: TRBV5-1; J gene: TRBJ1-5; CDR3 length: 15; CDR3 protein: CASSLEGDTYQPQHF
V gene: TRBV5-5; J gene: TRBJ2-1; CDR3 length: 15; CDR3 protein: CASSLDGRPGNEQFF
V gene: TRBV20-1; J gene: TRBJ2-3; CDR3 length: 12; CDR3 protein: CSALADYTAQYF
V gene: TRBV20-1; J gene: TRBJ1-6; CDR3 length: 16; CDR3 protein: CSAKKRGNSYNSPLHF
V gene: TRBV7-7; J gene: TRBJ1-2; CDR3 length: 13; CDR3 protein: CASSPGEGYGYTF
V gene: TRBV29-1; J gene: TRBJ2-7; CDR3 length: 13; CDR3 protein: CSVAGQVGYEQYF
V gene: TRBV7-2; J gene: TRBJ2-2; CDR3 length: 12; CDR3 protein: CASSSYTGELFF
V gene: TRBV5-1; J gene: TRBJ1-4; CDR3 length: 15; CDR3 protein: CASSFGTAANEKLFF
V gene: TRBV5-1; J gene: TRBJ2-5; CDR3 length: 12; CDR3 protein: CASSLNLETQYF
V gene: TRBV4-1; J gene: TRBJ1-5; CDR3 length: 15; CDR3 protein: CASRADRDSNQPQHF
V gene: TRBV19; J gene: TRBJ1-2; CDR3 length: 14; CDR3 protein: CASSTAGENYGYTF
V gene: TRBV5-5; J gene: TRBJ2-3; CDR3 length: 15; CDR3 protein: CASRRDSGGTDTQYF
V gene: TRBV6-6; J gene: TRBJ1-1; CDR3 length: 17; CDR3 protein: CASSGTATLRVNTEAFF
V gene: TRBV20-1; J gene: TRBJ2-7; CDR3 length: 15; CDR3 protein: CSAGNAGTGRNEQYF
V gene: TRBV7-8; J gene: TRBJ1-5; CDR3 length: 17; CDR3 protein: CASSERTDLYSNQPQNF
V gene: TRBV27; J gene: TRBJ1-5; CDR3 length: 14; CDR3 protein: CASSWNGAKQPQHF
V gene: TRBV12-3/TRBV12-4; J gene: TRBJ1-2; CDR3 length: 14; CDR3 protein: CASSHPTPNYGYTF
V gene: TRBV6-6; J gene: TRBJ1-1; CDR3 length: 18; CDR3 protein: CASSYSVPGGPGGTEAFF
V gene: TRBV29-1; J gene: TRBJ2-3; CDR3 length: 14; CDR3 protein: CSVEEPSGTDTQYF
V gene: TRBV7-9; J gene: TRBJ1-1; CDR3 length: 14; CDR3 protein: CASRWTGGNTEAFF
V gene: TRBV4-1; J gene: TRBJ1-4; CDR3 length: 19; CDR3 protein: CASSQDMGMGFLADEKLFF
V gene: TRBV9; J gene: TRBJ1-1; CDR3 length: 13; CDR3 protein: CASSGTGFAEAFF
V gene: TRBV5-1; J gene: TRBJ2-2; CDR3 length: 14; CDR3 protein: CASSLLTATGELFF
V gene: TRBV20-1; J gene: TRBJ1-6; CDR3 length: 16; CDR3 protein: CSARVRESSYNSPLHF
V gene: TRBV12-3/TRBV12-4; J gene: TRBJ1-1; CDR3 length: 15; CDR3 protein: CASSRPGGSSTEAFF
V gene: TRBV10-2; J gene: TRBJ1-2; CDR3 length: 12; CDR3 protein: CASRGTAYGYTF
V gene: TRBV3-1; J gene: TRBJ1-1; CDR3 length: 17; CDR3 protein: CASSHGPGTGGRTEAFF
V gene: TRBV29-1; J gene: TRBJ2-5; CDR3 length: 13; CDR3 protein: CSVELGEQETQYF
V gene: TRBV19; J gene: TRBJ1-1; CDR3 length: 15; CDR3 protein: CASSIYGQVNTEAFF
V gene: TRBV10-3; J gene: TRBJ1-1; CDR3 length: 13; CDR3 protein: CAISEAENTEAFF
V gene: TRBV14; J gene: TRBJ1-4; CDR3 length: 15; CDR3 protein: CASSHFQGAGEKLFF
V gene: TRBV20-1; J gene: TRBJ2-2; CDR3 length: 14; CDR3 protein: CSARSGGTTWELFF
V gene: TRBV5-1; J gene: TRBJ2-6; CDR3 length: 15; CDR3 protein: CASSIQLSGANVLTF
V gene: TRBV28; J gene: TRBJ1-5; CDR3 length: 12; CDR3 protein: CAIQSVDQPQHF
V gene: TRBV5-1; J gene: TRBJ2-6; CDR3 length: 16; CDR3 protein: CASTGAVVSGANVLTF
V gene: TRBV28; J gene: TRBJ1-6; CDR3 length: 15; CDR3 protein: CASSLSVGSNSPLNF
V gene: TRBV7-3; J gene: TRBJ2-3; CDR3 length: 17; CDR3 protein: CASSLTPSGAGTDTQYF
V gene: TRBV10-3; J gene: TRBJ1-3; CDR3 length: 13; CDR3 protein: CAIRDTSGNTIYF
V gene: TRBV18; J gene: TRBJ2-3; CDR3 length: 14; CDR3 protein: CASSPLRSTDTQYF
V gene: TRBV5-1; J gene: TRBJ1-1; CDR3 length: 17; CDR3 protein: CASSLAGTDYLNTEAFF
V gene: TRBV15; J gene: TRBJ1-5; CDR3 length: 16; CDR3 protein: CATRAQGRSADQPQHF
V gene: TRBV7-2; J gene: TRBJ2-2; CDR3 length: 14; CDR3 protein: CASSQGQNTGELFF
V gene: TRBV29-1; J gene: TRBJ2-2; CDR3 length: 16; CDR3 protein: CSVGTYRTATTGELFF
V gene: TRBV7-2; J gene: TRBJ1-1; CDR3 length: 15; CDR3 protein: CASSLEGQVNTEAFF